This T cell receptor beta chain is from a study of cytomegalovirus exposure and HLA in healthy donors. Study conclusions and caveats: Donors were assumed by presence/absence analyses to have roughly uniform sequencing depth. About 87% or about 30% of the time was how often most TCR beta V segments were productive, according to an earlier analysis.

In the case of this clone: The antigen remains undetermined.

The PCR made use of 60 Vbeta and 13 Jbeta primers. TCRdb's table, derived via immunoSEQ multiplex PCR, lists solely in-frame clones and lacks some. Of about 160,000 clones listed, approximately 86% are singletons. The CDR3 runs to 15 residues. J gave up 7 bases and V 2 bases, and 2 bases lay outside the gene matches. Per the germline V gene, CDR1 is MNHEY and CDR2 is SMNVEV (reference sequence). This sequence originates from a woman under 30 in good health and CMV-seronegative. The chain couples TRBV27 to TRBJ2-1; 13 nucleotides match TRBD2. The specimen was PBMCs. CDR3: CASSLLTSGGNEQFF. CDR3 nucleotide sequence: TGTGCCAGCAGTTTACTGACTAGCGGGGGGAATGAGCAGTTCTTC.